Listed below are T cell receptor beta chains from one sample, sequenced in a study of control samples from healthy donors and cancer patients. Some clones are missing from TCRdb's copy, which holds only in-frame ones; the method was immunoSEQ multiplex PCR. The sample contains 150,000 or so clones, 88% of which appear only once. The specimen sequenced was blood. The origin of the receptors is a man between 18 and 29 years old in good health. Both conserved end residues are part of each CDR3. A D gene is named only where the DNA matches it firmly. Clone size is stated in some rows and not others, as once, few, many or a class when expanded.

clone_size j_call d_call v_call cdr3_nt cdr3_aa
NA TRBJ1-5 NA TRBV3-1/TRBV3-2 TGTGCCAGCAGCCAAGGGGGGGGCCCCTATAGCAATCAGCCCCAGCATTTT CASSQGGGPYSNQPQHF
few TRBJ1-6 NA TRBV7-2 TGTGCCAGCAGCCTCGAACAGAATTCACCCCTCCACTTT CASSLEQNSPLHF
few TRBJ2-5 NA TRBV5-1 TGCGCCAGCAGAGGATCCAGAGAAGAGACCCAGTACTTC CASRGSREETQYF
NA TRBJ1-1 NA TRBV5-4 TGTGCCAGCAGCTTGTCCGGGGAAGGAGACACTGAAGCTTTCTTT CASSLSGEGDTEAFF
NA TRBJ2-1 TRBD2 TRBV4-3 TGCGCCAGCAGCCAAGATTGGGCTAGCGGGGGGGTTGGTGAGCAGTTCTTC CASSQDWASGGVGEQFF
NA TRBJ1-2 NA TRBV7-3 TGTGCCAGCAGCTCACCCCCACGGCAAGGGATGGTCTTC CASSSPPRQGMVF
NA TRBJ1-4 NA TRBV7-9 TGTGCCAGCAGCTTACTGGGACAAGGAGAAAAACTGTTTTTT CASSLLGQGEKLFF
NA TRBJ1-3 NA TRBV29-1 TGCAGCGTAGCAGGGAGAACTAGGGACACCATATATTTT CSVAGRTRDTIYF
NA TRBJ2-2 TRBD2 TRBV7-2 TGTGCCAGCAGCATCCAGCGGGGGGGGACCGGGGAGCTGTTTTTT CASSIQRGGTGELFF
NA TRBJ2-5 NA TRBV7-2 TGTGCCAGCAGCGGGGCGCGAGAGACCCAGTACTTC CASSGARETQYF
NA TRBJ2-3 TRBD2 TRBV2 TGTGCCAGCAGTCATTCCTCCGGGACTAGCGCCCTTTACACAGATACGCAGTATTTT CASSHSSGTSALYTDTQYF
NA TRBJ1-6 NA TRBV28 TGTGCCAGCAGTTTATCGACGGGGGTTAATTCACCCCTCCACTTT CASSLSTGVNSPLHF
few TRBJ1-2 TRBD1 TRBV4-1 TGCGCCAGCAGCCAAGAGGGGACAGAGAACTATGGCTACACCTTC CASSQEGTENYGYTF
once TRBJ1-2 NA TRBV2 TGTGCCAGCAGTGAGGTGGCAGGTGATGGCTACACCTTC CASSEVAGDGYTF
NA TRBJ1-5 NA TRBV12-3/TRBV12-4 TGTGCCAGCAGCGGAGGAAATCAGCCCCAGCATTTT CASSGGNQPQHF
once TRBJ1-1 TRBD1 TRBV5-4 TGTGCCAGCAGCCAACAGGGGGCCCAGAACACTGAAGCTTTCTTT CASSQQGAQNTEAFF
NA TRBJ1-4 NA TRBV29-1 TGCAGCGTTGGTGGGGGTACTAATGAAAAACTGTTTTTT CSVGGGTNEKLFF
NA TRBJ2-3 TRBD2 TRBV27 TGTGCCAGCAGTCTGTTAGCGGGGGGGGATACGCAGTATTTT CASSLLAGGDTQYF
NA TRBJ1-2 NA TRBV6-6 TGTGCCAGCATGATGGGACAACCTAACTATGGCTACACCTTC CASMMGQPNYGYTF
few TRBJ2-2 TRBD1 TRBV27 TGTGCCAGCAGTCCCCACAGGGGCCGTAACACCGGGGAGCTGTTTTTT CASSPHRGRNTGELFF
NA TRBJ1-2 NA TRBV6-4 TGTGCCAGCAGCCTCGACCCAACAGGGAACTATGGCTACACCTTC CASSLDPTGNYGYTF
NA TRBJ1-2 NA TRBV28 TGTGCCAGCAGACCCCCTAGGGACACCTACCATGGCTACACCTTC CASRPPRDTYHGYTF
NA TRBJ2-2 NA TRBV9 TGTGCCAGCAGCGTAGTGTCGGACACCGGGGAGCTGTTTTTT CASSVVSDTGELFF
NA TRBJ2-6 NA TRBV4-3 TGCGCCAGCAGCCAAGAGGGCAGCAAAGGCTCTGGGGCCAACGTCCTGACTTTC CASSQEGSKGSGANVLTF
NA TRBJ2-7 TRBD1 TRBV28 TGTGCCAGCAGTTTTAGGGGACAGGGACCCTACGAGCAGTACTTC CASSFRGQGPYEQYF
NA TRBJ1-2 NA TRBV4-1 TGCGCCAGCAGCGGCCTCGGGGCATTCGTGTATGGCTACACCTTC CASSGLGAFVYGYTF
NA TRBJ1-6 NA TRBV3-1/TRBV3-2 TGTGCCAGCAGCCCGGACCCTAATTCACCCCTCCACTTT CASSPDPNSPLHF
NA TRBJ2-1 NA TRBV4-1 TGCGCCAGCAGCCAAGATTTGTCAGGCAATGAGCAGTTCTTC CASSQDLSGNEQFF
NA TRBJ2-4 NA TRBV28 TGTGCCAGCAGGCCCCAAAGAGGGGGGCGGGCCAAAAACATTCAGTACTTC CASRPQRGGRAKNIQYF
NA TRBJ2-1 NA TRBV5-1 TGCGCCAGCAGCTTGGCCCCAGTGAGCTCCTACAATGAGCAGTTCTTC CASSLAPVSSYNEQFF
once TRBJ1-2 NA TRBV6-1 TGTGCCAGCAGTGGCGGCGGGGCGCTTTTATCTGCTAACTATGGCTACACCTTC CASSGGGALLSANYGYTF
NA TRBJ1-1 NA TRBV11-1 TGTGCCAGCAGCCTATTAACAGGGAACACTGAAGCTTTCTTT CASSLLTGNTEAFF
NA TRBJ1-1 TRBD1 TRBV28 TGTGCCAGCAGTTGGGGGGGACAGATGGAAGCTTTCTTT CASSWGGQMEAFF
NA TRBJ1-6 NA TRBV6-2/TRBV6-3 TGTGCCAGCAGTTCCAACCCGGACAGCTCCTATAATTCACCCCTCCACTTT CASSSNPDSSYNSPLHF
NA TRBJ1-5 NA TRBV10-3 TGTGCCATCAGTGACCCGGGGGACAATCAGCCCCAGCATTTT CAISDPGDNQPQHF
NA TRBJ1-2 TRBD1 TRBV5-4 TGTGCCAGCAGGACAGGGGGCGCGGCTAACTATGGCTACACCTTC CASRTGGAANYGYTF
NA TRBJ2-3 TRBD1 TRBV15 TGTGCCACCAGCAGTGGACAGGGGGTTCGTACAGATACGCAGTATTTT CATSSGQGVRTDTQYF
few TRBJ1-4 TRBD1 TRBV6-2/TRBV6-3 TGTGCCAGCAGTTGGACAGGGGCAACGAATGAAAAACTGTTTTTT CASSWTGATNEKLFF
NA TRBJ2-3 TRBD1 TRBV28 TGTGCCAGCAGTCAGACAGGGGGTTTCACAGATACGCAGTATTTT CASSQTGGFTDTQYF
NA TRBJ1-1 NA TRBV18 TGTGCCAGCTCACCAAGGGAAAGAACAGCTTTCTTT CASSPRERTAFF
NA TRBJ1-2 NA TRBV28 TGTGCCAGCAGTTTCGACTATGGCTACACCTTC CASSFDYGYTF
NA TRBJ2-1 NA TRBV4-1 TGCGCCAGCAGCCCCCGGAGTCCCTACAATGAGCAGTTCTTC CASSPRSPYNEQFF
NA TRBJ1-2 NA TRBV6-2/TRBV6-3 TGTGCCAGCAGCCAGATCAGGGTGTGGAGCGGCTACACCTTC CASSQIRVWSGYTF
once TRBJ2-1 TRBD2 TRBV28 TGTGCCAGCAGTCCACTAGCGGGGGGGCCCTACAATGAGCAGTTCTTC CASSPLAGGPYNEQFF
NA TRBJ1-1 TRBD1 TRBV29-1 TGCAGCTCCTGGGACAGGGGGAAAAACACTGAAGCTTTCTTT CSSWDRGKNTEAFF
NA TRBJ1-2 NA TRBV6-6 TGTGCCAGCAGTTACGAGGGCAGGGGCTATGGCTACACCTTC CASSYEGRGYGYTF
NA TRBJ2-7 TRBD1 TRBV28 TGTGCCAGCACCACAGGGGGCGAGTACGAGCAGTACTTC CASTTGGEYEQYF
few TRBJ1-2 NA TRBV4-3 TGCGCCAGCAGCCCTTGGAGAGACTATGGCTACACCTTC CASSPWRDYGYTF
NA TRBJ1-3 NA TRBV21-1 TGTGCCAGCAGCGAGAGGGGGTGGTCTGGAAACACCATATATTTT CASSERGWSGNTIYF
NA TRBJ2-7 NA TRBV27 TGTGCCAGCAGTTTATCATCAGGGCCCTACGAGCAGTACTTC CASSLSSGPYEQYF
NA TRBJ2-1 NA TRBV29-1 TGCAGCGTTTGGGGCCCGACAGCGGCCCCCGGCGGGCAGCAGTTCTTC CSVWGPTAAPGGQQFF
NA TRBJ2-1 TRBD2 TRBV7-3 TGTGCCAGCAGCCCCATAGCGGGCACCTACAATGAGCAGTTCTTC CASSPIAGTYNEQFF
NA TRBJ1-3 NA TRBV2 TGTGCCAGCAGGGCGGATTCCTCTGGAAACACCATATATTTT CASRADSSGNTIYF
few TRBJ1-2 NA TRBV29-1 TGCAGCGGCCTCGAAACGGAGTCCTATGGCTACACCTTC CSGLETESYGYTF
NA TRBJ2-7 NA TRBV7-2 TGTGCCAGCAGCTCAGGGTTCCGTGAGCAGTACTTC CASSSGFREQYF